This TCR beta chain was sequenced for a study of shared clonotypes between healthy human individuals. Background on the study: A few men and two women, aged 18 to 49, were donors.

TCRdb's table, derived via immunoSEQ multiplex PCR, lists solely in-frame clones and lacks some. Altogether around 2.1 million clones are present, 90% to 95% being singletons, with the ten largest covering over 1.5%. This clone appeared a single time. The CDR3 has 13 residues. The ends were cut back, 3 bases at V and 4 bases at J, with 9 bases in the middle. Germline CDR1 and CDR2: KGHSH and LQKENI. Naive CD8 cells lacked CD45RO, underwent positive selection for CCR7 and left out terminally differentiated effector memory CD45RA+ cells. The chain is built from TRBV18 and TRBJ1-2; D unclear. Sequencing was carried out using naive CD8+ T cells from PBMCs. The TCR sequence derives from a man younger than 35 in good health. Some clones in this sample may be carry-over from other donors' samples. In DNA, the CDR3 is TGTGCCAGCTCACCCTCGGTTGGCTATGGCTACACCTTC. It is translated as CASSPSVGYGYTF. Based on the CDR3 plus reference TRBV18 and TRBJ1-2, the full variable domain is NAGVMQNPRHLVRRRGQEARLRCSPMKGHSHVYWYRQLPEEGLKFMVYLQKENIIDESGMPKERFSAEFPKEGPSILRIQQVVRGDSAAYFCASSPSVGYGYTFGSGTRLTVV.